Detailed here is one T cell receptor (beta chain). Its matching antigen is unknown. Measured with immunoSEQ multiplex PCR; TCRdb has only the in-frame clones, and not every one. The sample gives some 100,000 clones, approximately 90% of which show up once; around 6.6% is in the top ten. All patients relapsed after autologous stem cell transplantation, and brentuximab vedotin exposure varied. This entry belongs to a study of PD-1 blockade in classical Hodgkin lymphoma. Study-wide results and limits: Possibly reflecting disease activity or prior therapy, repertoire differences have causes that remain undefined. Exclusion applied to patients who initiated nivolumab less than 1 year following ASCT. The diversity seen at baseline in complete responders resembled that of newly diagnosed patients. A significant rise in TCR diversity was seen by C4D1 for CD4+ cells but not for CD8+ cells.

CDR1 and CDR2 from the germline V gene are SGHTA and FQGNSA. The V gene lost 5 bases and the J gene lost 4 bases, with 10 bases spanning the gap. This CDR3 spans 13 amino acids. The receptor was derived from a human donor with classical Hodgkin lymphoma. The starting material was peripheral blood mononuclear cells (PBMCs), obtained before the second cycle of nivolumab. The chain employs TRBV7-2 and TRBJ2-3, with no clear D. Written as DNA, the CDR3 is TGTGCCAGCAGCACCGAGTCCGCAGATACGCAGTATTTT. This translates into CASSTESADTQYF.